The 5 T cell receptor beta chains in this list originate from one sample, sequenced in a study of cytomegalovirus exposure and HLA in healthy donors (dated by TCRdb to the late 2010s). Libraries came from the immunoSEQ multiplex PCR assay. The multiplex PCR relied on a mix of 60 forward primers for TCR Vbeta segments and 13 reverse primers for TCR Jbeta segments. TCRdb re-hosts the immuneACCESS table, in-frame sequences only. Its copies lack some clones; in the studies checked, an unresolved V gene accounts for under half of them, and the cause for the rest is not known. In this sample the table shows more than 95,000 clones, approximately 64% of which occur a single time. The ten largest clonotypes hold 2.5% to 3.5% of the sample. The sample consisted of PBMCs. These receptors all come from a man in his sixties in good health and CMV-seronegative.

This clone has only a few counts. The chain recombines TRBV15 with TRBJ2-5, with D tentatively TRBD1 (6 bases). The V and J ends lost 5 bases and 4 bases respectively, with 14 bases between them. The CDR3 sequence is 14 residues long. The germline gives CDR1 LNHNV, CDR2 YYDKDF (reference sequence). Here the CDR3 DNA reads TGTGCCACCAGCGGATCAGGGGCGGGAGAGACCCAGTACTTC. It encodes CATSGSGAGETQYF.

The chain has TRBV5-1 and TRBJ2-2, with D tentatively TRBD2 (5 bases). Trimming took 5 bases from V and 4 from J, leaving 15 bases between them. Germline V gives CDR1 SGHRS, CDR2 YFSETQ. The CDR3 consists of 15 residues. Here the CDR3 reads CASSFAERSTGELFF. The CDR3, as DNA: TGCGCCAGCAGTTTTGCGGAGCGGAGCACCGGGGAGCTGTTTTTT.

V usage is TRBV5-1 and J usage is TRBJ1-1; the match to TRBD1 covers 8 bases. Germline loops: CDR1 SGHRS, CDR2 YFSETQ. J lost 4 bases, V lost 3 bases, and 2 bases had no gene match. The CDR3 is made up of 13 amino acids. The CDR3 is CASSSTGGTEAFF. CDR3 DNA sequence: TGCGCCAGCAGCTCAACAGGGGGCACTGAAGCTTTCTTT.

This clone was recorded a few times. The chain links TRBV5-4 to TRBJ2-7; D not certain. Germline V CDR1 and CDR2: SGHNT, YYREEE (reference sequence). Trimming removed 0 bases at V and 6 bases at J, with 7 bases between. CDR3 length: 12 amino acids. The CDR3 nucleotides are TGTGCCAGCAGCTTGGAGGCAGGCGAGCAGTACTTC. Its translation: CASSLEAGEQYF.

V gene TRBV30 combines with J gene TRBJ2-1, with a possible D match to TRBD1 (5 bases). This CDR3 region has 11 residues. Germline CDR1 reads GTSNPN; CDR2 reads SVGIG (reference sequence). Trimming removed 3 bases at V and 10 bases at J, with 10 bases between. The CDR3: CAWRSYREQFF. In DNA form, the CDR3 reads TGTGCCTGGAGGAGCTACAGGGAGCAGTTCTTC.